A single TCR beta chain is shown here with its context. What it binds is unknown. The data derive from a study of cytomegalovirus exposure and HLA in healthy donors. Study conclusions and caveats: A few of the chains that were CMV-associated were confirmed in vitro to be specific for CMV antigens. Despite most TCR sequences being rare, some public TCRs occurred in many donors.

Donors came from a validation cohort of fewer than 150 subjects, distinct from the first 666-subject cohort. Clones were sequenced by immunoSEQ multiplex PCR, and TCRdb holds only the in-frame ones, with some missing. Here the sample spans around 140,000 clones, over 90% being singletons. The sample was PBMCs. The clonotype comes from a man younger than 35 in good health and CMV-seropositive.

CDR3 DNA sequence: TGTGCCAGCAGCCACCAAGAGCGGGAGTTCGAAGAGACCCAGTACTTC. It codes for CASSHQEREFEETQYF. This sequence joins TRBV7-8 and TRBJ2-5, with 8 bases lining up with TRBD2. Trimming cost V 5 bases and J 3 bases; bases outside gene matches: 11. The CDR3 totals 16 residues. In germline, CDR1 is SGHVS, CDR2 FQNEAQ.